Detailed here is one T cell receptor (beta chain). The source of the sample is a study of T cell changes during pregnancy in multiple sclerosis. CDR1 is MNHNS and CDR2 is SASEGT in the germline V gene. V shed 4 bases and J 5 bases; nucleotides not matched to a gene: 9. This CDR3 is 16 amino acids long. Generated by immunoSEQ multiplex PCR, the TCRdb table keeps only in-frame clones and is missing some. The profile covers over 80,000 clones, with around nine tenths appearing a single time and under 0.8% taken by the ten largest. V gene TRBV6-1 combines with J gene TRBJ2-5; 11 positions match TRBD1. Sequenced material: peripheral blood, taken in the second trimester of pregnancy. The clonotype was recovered from a female donor in good health, enrolled as a control in a pregnancy study. The CDR3 here is CASSAIRTGGRETQYF. CDR3 in DNA: TGTGCCAGCAGTGCGATACGGACAGGGGGCAGGGAGACCCAGTACTTC.